Shown below are 17 T cell receptor beta chains from a single sample sequenced in a study of type 1 regulatory T cells. TCRdb called the reads again in MiXCR, with one record for every CDR3 protein. The sample yields roughly 68,000 distinct CDR3 sequences, 55% to 80% seen once. No antigen has been identified for these receptors. Sequencing input: cultured T cells, either the whole culture or a sorted T cell fraction (not recorded which). As to subset: Tr1-enriched cell product generated in vitro against host alloantigens. Receptor source: a human donor in good health.

The V and J genes are TRBV19 and TRBJ2-3; TRBD2 matches at 16 bases. The germline V gene has CDR1 LNHDA and CDR2 SQIVND (reference sequence). The CDR3 is 20 residues long. J lost 5 bases, V lost 3 bases, and 14 bases had no gene match. The chain's CDR3 is CASSMYISGTSGRAKDTQYF. Here the CDR3 DNA reads TGTGCCAGTAGTATGTATATCTCCGGGACTAGCGGGAGGGCGAAAGATACGCAGTATTTT.

J is TRBJ2-7 and V is TRBV3-1; a weak D match, TRBD1 (6 bases). Germline CDR1 reads LGHDT; CDR2 reads YNNKEL (reference sequence). The V end was cut by 4 bases, the J end by 5 bases, with 12 bases between. The CDR3 contains 13 residues. The CDR3 sequence: CASSPWDNNEQYF. The CDR3 region has the DNA TGTGCCAGCAGCCCGTGGGACAACAACGAGCAGTACTTC.

The V and J genes are TRBV9 and TRBJ2-5, with TRBD2 as a possible D gene (5 bases). Per germline, CDR1 SGDLS and CDR2 YYNGEE. Trimming removed 0 bases from V and 5 bases from J, with 11 bases in between. The CDR3 contains 14 residues. The CDR3, as DNA: TGTGCCAGCAGCGTAGCTTGGAGGACGGAGACCCAGTACTTC. It encodes CASSVAWRTETQYF.

CDR3 DNA: TGCAGTGCTAGAGACTCCGGGACAGGGGCGAACACTGAAGCTTTCTTT. Its translation: CSARDSGTGANTEAFF. The rearrangement links TRBV20-1 to TRBJ1-1; TRBD1 matches 10 bases. Germline V CDR1 and CDR2: DFQATT, SNEGSKA (reference sequence). V lost 0 bases to trimming and J lost 1 base; unmatched junction nucleotides: 5. The CDR3 extends over 16 amino acids.

Only one count was recorded for this clonotype. This clone may be a read error of a much larger clone one base away. This sequence joins TRBV2 and TRBJ2-5, with D possibly matching TRBD2 (6 bases). This CDR3 is built from 15 residues. CDR1 is SNHLY, CDR2 FYNNEI, per germline. The CDR3 DNA sequence: TGTGTCAGCAGTGTTTTCGGCGGGGTCGTGGGGACCCAGTACTTC. Protein product: CVSSVFGGVVGTQYF.

The rearrangement uses TRBV6-1 and TRBJ2-5; TRBD1 matches 9 bases. Trimming at V came to 2 bases and at J to 4 bases, leaving 2 bases not matched to a gene. Germline CDR1 MNHNS, CDR2 SASEGT. This CDR3 comprises 14 residues. CDR3 protein: CASSENRGRETQYF. The CDR3 DNA sequence: TGTGCCAGCAGTGAAAACAGGGGGCGAGAGACCCAGTACTTC.

This rearrangement joins TRBV4-1 to TRBJ2-7; 8 positions agree with TRBD2. The J call is uncertain, as TRBJ2-5 better fits the DNA end. This CDR3 spans 17 amino acids. Germline V gives CDR1 MGHRA, CDR2 YSYEKL. The CDR3 region has the DNA TGCGCCAGCAGCCCCCTCGGACGTAGCGGGAACCAAGAGACCCAGTACTTC. Translated: CASSPLGRSGNQETQYF.

The chain combines TRBV4-2 with TRBJ2-1; the match to TRBD2 covers 7 bases. CDR1 is LGHNA and CDR2 is YNFKEQ in the germline V gene. The V gene end was trimmed by 1 base and the J gene end by 2 bases; junction bases not matched to a gene: 8. The CDR3 spans 17 residues. CDR3 nucleotide sequence: TGTGCCAGCAGCCAAGGGTCCGCGGGAGAGCCCTACAATGAGCAGTTCTTC. As protein: CASSQGSAGEPYNEQFF.

The chain joins TRBV6-2 or TRBV6-3 to TRBJ2-7, with TRBD2 as a possible D gene (6 bases). Germline V gene lookup returns CDR1 MNHEY and CDR2 SVGEGT. This CDR3 has 13 amino acids. V was trimmed by 6 bases and J by 2 bases, leaving 11 bases between them. The CDR3 coding sequence is TGTGCCAGCAGGGGGACTTCCACCTACGAGCAGTACTTC. Amino acid sequence: CASRGTSTYEQYF.

This clonotype was found once. The chain combines TRBV5-1 with TRBJ2-7; D tentatively reads TRBD1 or TRBD2 (5 bases each). This CDR3 spans 14 amino acids. CDR1 is SGHRS, CDR2 YFSETQ, per germline. V was cut by 4 bases and J by 3 bases, with 14 bases left in between. Here the CDR3 DNA reads TGCGCCAGCAGCGTCTACCGGGACGGCTACGAGCAGTACTTC. It yields the protein CASSVYRDGYEQYF.

This clonotype was detected a few times. J is TRBJ2-3 and V is TRBV7-2, with D unresolved. The length of the CDR3 is 13 residues. In germline, CDR1 is SGHTA, CDR2 FQGNSA. Trimming cost V 1 base and J 3 bases, with 5 bases left between them. This CDR3 reads CASSLVPTDTQYF. CDR3 in DNA: TGTGCCAGCAGCTTAGTTCCGACAGATACGCAGTATTTT.

The genes are TRBV12-3 or TRBV12-4 and TRBJ2-7; D is uncertain. Trimming took 5 bases from V and 2 from J, leaving 7 bases between them. The CDR3 spans 12 residues. CDR3 region: CASSGDTYEQYF. CDR3 DNA: TGTGCCAGCAGTGGTGACACCTACGAGCAGTACTTC.

This sequence joins TRBV20-1 and TRBJ2-7; 10 bases are a match to TRBD1. Germline V CDR1 and CDR2: DFQATT, SNEGSKA (reference sequence). With 6 bases clipped from V and 4 bases from J, the junction kept 6 bases outside the gene matches. The CDR3 sequence is 13 residues long. CDR3 in amino acids: CSARTGGSYEQYF. The CDR3 coding sequence is TGCAGTGCCCGGACAGGGGGGTCGTACGAGCAGTACTTC.

The chain has TRBV6-1 and TRBJ2-2; TRBD2 matches at 9 bases. Looked up from germline, CDR1 is MNHNS and CDR2 is SASEGT. The CDR3 loop spans 15 amino acids. V trimming: 9 bases; J trimming: 7 bases; junction bases outside the gene matches: 12. The CDR3 here is CASEEGVAGDGELFF. For the CDR3, the DNA is TGTGCCAGTGAAGAGGGAGTAGCGGGAGACGGGGAGCTGTTTTTT.

This clonotype occurred many times. The chain joins TRBV2 to TRBJ2-1, with 8 nucleotides matching TRBD1. V shed 6 bases and J 2 bases; nucleotides not matched to a gene: 3. The CDR3 runs 14 residues. Per germline, CDR1 SNHLY and CDR2 FYNNEI. CDR3 DNA: TGTGCCAGCAGGGCGACAGGGGCCTACAATGAGCAGTTCTTC. This codes for CASRATGAYNEQFF. Filled out from reference TRBV2 and TRBJ2-1, the complete variable domain reads EPEVTQTPSHQVTQMGQEVILRCVPISNHLYFYWYRQILGQKVEFLVSFYNNEISEKSEIFDDQFSVERPDGSNFTLKIRSTKLEDSAMYFCASRATGAYNEQFFGPGTRLTVL.

The chain links TRBV5-1 to TRBJ2-7; possibly TRBD1 for D (6 bases). The CDR3 consists of 14 residues. The germline gives CDR1 SGHRS, CDR2 YFSETQ. V lost 1 base and J 6 bases, leaving 14 bases between the germline ends. CDR3: CASSLILGAGEQYF. The CDR3 bases are TGCGCCAGCAGCTTGATTCTGGGGGCGGGCGAGCAGTACTTC.

The chain recombines TRBV20-1 with TRBJ2-1; maybe TRBD2 (6 bases). CDR3 length: 13 amino acids. The V end was cut by 5 bases, the J end by 9 bases, with 17 bases between. Germline lookup yields CDR1 DFQATT and CDR2 SNEGSKA (reference sequence). The CDR3 DNA reads TGCAGTGCTGCCGGGACTCCTATTCGTGAGCAGTTCTTC. This encodes CSAAGTPIREQFF.